This TCR beta chain derives from a study of human T cells and chemical hapten exposure. Time point noted: patch test 2, 6 weeks after DPC sensitization. Indicated treatment: therapeutic diphenylcyclopropenone sensitization with weekly scalp DPC. This CDR3 is 12 amino acids long. The germline V gene encodes CDR1 GTSNPN and CDR2 SVGIG (reference sequence). V dropped 0 bases and J dropped 3 bases, with 6 bases sitting between them. TCRdb re-called the RACE reads with MiXCR, one entry per CDR3 protein. The data show 85,000 to 100,000 distinct CDR3 sequences, 11% seen once. The source is a man aged 40-55 years with alopecia areata. Some clones in this sample may be carry-over from other donors' samples. The starting material was whole blood, obtained in connection with sensitization to the hapten diphenylcyclopropenone (DPC). This chain connects TRBV30 to TRBJ2-7; D remains ambiguous. Here the CDR3 reads CAWSVDFYEQYF. The CDR3 DNA sequence: TGTGCCTGGAGTGTCGACTTCTACGAGCAGTACTTC.